Listed below are T cell receptor beta chains from one sample, sequenced in a study of blood T cell repertoires in COVID-19. TCRdb's copy holds only in-frame clones and misses some; the assay was immunoSEQ multiplex PCR. The sample consists of 100,000 to 150,000 clones, nearly 90% of them appearing once. The source material was peripheral blood. These receptors all stem from a woman aged 80 or over with acute or convalescent COVID-19. Each CDR3 is given with its conserved first and last residue. D genes are given only for firm matches. For some rows the clone size is stated as once, few or many, or as a class when expanded; others skip it.

clone_size,j_call,v_call,d_call,cdr3_aa,cdr3_nt
.,TRBJ2-7,TRBV27,.,CASSPPYEQYF,TGTGCCAGCAGTCCCCCATACGAGCAGTACTTC
.,TRBJ1-1,TRBV9,.,CASSVGPSEGTEAFF,TGTGCCAGCAGCGTTGGGCCCTCTGAGGGCACTGAAGCTTTCTTT
.,TRBJ2-7,TRBV3-1/TRBV3-2,.,CASAGRSEQYF,TGTGCCAGCGCGGGACGGAGCGAGCAGTACTTC
.,TRBJ1-3,TRBV24-1,.,CATSDSTGSSGNTIYF,TGTGCCACCAGTGATTCAACAGGGAGCTCTGGAAACACCATATATTTT
.,TRBJ1-2,TRBV3-1/TRBV3-2,.,CASTQRGNHGYTF,TGTGCCAGCACCCAAAGGGGGAATCATGGCTACACCTTC
few,TRBJ1-2,TRBV12-3/TRBV12-4,.,CASSRDPVYGYTF,TGTGCCAGCTCCCGGGATCCGGTCTATGGCTACACCTTC
.,TRBJ2-3,TRBV5-4,TRBD1,CASRLGGIDTQYF,TGTGCCAGCAGACTAGGGGGCATAGATACGCAGTATTTT
.,TRBJ2-1,TRBV5-4,TRBD2,CASSLVVLAGRFYNEQFF,TGTGCCAGCAGCTTGGTGGTCCTAGCGGGGAGATTCTACAATGAGCAGTTCTTC
once,TRBJ2-3,TRBV5-4,.,CAAAAGGGGHTDTQYF,TGTGCCGCAGCGGCCGGCGGCGGGGGACACACAGATACGCAGTATTTT
.,TRBJ2-6,TRBV2,TRBD1,CASSRDSGSGANVLTF,TGTGCCAGCAGCCGGGACAGCGGATCGGGGGCCAACGTCCTGACTTTC
.,TRBJ2-7,TRBV5-4,.,CASSGGAPGREQYF,TGTGCCAGCAGCGGGGGGGCCCCGGGCAGGGAGCAGTACTTC
once,TRBJ2-7,TRBV7-2,TRBD2,CASSLLAEYEQYF,TGTGCCAGCAGCTTACTAGCGGAATACGAGCAGTACTTC
.,TRBJ2-7,TRBV6-5,.,CASSKTPSYEQYF,TGTGCCAGCAGTAAAACACCTTCCTACGAGCAGTACTTC
.,TRBJ1-5,TRBV19,.,CASSVSLGTGEWIRPQHF,TGTGCCAGTAGTGTCTCCTTGGGTACAGGCGAGTGGATTCGGCCCCAGCATTTT
once,TRBJ1-1,TRBV7-2,.,CASAMNTEAFF,TGTGCCAGCGCGATGAACACTGAAGCTTTCTTT
.,TRBJ2-3,TRBV4-3,TRBD2,CASSPGLAGGRADTQYF,TGCGCCAGCAGCCCGGGACTAGCGGGGGGGCGGGCAGATACGCAGTATTTT
.,TRBJ2-7,TRBV27,TRBD1,CASSLRDSGEQYF,TGTGCCAGCAGTTTAAGGGACAGCGGCGAGCAGTACTTC
.,TRBJ1-2,TRBV4-1,.,CATGEPHYGYTF,TGCGCCACCGGGGAGCCTCACTATGGCTACACCTTC
.,TRBJ1-1,TRBV7-3,.,CASSLAGGVHPLNTEAFF,TGTGCCAGCAGCTTAGCGGGGGGAGTACATCCTCTGAACACTGAAGCTTTCTTT
.,TRBJ1-3,TRBV2,.,CASSEVSGLGNTIYF,TGTGCCAGCAGTGAAGTTTCAGGGTTGGGAAACACCATATATTTT
.,TRBJ2-1,TRBV11-2,TRBD1,CASSLESRGLGRMNEQFF,TGTGCCAGCAGCTTAGAATCGAGGGGGCTAGGGCGGATGAATGAGCAGTTCTTC
.,TRBJ2-5,TRBV5-8,TRBD2,CASSLGGLARRETQYF,TGTGCCAGCAGCTTGGGGGGACTAGCGAGGCGGGAGACCCAGTACTTC
.,TRBJ1-1,TRBV5-4,TRBD1,CASRRDRSSVTEAFF,TGTGCCAGCAGACGGGACAGGAGTAGTGTTACTGAAGCTTTCTTT
.,TRBJ1-3,TRBV5-4,TRBD1,CASSRGQGGSGNTIYF,TGTGCCAGCAGCCGAGGACAGGGAGGTTCAGGAAACACCATATATTTT
.,TRBJ1-4,TRBV19,TRBD1,CASSIVGDRGMQLFF,TGTGCCAGTAGTATAGTCGGAGACAGGGGTATGCAACTGTTTTTT